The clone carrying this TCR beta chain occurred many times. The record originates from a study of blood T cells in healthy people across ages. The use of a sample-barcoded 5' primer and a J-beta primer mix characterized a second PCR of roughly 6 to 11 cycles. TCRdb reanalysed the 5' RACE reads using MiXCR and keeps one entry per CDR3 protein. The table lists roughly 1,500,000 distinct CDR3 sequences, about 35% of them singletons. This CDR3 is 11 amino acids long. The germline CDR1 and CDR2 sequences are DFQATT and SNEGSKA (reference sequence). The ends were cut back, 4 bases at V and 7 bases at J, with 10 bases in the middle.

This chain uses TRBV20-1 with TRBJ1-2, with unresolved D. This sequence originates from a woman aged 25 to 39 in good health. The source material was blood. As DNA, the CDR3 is TGCAGTGCTACCGCAGGCGGTGGCTACACCTTC. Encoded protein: CSATAGGGYTF.